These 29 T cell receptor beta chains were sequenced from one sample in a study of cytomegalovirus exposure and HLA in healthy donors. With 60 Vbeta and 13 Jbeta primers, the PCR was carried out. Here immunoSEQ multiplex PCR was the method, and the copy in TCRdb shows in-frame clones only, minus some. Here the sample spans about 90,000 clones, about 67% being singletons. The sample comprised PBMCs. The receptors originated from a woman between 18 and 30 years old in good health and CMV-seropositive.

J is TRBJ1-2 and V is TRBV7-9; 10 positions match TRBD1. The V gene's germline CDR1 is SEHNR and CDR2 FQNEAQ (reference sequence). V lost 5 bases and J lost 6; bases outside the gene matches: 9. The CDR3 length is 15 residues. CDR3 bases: TGTGCCAGCAGCACACCCGGGACAGGGGTTCATGGCTACACCTTC. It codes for CASSTPGTGVHGYTF. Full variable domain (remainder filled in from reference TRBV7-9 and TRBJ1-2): DTGVSQNPRHKITKRGQNVTFRCDPISEHNRLYWYRQTLGQGPEFLTYFQNEAQLEKSRLLSDRFSAERPKGSFSTLEIQRTEQGDSAMYLCASSTPGTGVHGYTFGSGTRLTVV.

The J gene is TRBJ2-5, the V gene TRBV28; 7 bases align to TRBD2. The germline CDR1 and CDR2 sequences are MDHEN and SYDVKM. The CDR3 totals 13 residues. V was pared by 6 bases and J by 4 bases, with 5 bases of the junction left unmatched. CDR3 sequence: CASRMGGRETQYF. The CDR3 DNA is TGTGCCAGCAGGATGGGAGGGCGAGAGACCCAGTACTTC.

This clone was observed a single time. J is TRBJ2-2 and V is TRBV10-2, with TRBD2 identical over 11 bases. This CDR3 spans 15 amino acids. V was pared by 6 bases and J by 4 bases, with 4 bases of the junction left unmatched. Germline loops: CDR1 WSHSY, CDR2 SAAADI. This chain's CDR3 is CASSITSGGTGELFF. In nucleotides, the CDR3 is TGCGCCAGCAGCATAACTAGCGGGGGCACCGGGGAGCTGTTTTTT.

Here the CDR3 reads CASSPGSEEFF. CDR3 in DNA: TGCGCCAGCAGCCCCGGGTCGGAGGAGTTCTTC. This chain links TRBV5-1 with TRBJ2-1; D possibly corresponds to TRBD2 (5 bases). This CDR3 has 11 residues. Germline CDR1 is SGHRS and CDR2 is YFSETQ. The V and J ends lost 4 bases and 14 bases respectively, with 13 bases between them.

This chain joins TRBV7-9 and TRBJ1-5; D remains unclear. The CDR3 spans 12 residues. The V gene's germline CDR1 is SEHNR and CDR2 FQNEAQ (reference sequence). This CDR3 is CAVSGSNQPQHF. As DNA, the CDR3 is TGTGCAGTATCCGGTAGTAATCAGCCCCAGCATTTT. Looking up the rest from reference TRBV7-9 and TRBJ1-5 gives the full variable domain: DTGVSQNPRHKITKRGQNVTFRCDPISEHNRLYWYRQTLGQGPEFLTYFQNEAQLEKSRLLSDRFSAERPKGSFSTLEIQRTEQGDSAMYLCAVSGSNQPQHFGDGTRLSIL.

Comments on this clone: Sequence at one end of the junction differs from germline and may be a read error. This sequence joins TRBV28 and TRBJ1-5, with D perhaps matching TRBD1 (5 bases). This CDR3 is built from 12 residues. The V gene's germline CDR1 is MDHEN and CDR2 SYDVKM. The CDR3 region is CASSLSGPGLSF. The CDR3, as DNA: TGTGCCAGCAGTTTAAGTGGGCCAGGGTTGAGTTTT.

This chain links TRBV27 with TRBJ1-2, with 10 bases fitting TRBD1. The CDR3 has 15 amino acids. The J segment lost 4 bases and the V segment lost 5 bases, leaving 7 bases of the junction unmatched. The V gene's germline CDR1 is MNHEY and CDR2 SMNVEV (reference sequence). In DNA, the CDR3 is TGTGCCAGCAGTCCCGGACAGGGGGAGGGCTATGGCTACACCTTC. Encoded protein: CASSPGQGEGYGYTF.

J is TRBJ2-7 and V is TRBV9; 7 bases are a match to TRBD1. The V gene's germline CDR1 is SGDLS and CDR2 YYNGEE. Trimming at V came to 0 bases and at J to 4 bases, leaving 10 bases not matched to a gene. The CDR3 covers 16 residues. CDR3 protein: CASSVGVGQDQYEQYF. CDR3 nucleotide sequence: TGTGCCAGCAGCGTAGGAGTAGGACAGGACCAGTACGAGCAGTACTTC.

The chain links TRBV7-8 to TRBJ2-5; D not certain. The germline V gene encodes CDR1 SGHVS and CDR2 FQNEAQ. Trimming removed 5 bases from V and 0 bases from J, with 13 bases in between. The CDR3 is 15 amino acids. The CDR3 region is CASSLDLGYQETQYF. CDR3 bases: TGTGCCAGCAGCCTCGACCTCGGGTACCAAGAGACCCAGTACTTC.

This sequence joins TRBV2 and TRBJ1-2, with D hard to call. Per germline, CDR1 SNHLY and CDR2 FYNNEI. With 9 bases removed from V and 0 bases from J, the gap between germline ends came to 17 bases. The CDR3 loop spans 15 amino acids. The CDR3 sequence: CASALGEGANYGYTF. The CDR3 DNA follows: TGTGCCAGTGCGCTTGGAGAGGGTGCTAACTATGGCTACACCTTC.

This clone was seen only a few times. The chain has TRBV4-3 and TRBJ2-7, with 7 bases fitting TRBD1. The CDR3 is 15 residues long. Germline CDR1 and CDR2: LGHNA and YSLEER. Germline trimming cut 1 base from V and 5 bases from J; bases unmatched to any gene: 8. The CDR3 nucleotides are TGCGCCAGCAGCCAAGGGGAGACAGGGTGGGACGAGCAGTACTTC. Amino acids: CASSQGETGWDEQYF.

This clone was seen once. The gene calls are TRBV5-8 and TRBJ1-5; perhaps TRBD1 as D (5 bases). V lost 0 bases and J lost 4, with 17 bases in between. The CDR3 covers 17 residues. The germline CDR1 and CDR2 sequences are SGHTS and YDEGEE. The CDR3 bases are TGTGCCAGCAGCTTGGCGTGGGGCAGGGAGGGGAATCAGCCCCAGCATTTT. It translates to CASSLAWGREGNQPQHF.

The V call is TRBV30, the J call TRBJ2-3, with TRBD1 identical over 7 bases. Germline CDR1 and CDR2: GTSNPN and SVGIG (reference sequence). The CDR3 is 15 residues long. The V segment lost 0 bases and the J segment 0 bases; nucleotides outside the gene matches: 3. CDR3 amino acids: CAWSVRQGSTDTQYF. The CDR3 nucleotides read TGTGCCTGGAGTGTACGACAGGGAAGCACAGATACGCAGTATTTT. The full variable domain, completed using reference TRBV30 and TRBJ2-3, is SQTIHQWPATLVQPVGSPLSLECTVEGTSNPNLYWYRQAAGRGLQLLFYSVGIGQISSEVPQNLSASRPQDRQFILSSKKLLLSDSGFYLCAWSVRQGSTDTQYFGPGTRLTVL.

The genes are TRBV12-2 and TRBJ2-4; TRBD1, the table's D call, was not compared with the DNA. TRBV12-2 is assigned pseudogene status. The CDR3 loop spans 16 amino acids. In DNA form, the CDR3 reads TGTGCAAGTCGCTTACCTGGGACAGGGGGATTGAACATTCAGTACTTC. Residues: CASRLPGTGGLNIQYF.

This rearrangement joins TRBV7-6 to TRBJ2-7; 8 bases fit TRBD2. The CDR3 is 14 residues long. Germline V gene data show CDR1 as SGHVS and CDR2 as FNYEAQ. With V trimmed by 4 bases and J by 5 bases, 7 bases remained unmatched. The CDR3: CASSSGTSFDEQYF. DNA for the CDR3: TGTGCCAGCAGCTCCGGGACTAGTTTCGACGAGCAGTACTTC.

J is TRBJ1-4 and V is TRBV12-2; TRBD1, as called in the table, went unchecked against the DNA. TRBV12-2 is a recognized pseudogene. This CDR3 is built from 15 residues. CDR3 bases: TGTGCAAGTCGCCTTCCGGGACAGGGAGGGGAAAAACTGTTTTTT. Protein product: CASRLPGQGGEKLFF.

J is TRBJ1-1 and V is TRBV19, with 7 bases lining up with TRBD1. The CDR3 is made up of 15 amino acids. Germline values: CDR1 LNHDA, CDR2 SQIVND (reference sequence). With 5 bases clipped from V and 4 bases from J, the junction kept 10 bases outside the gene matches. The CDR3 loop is CASSVTGVLSTEAFF. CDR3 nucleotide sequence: TGTGCCAGTAGTGTTACAGGGGTGCTGAGCACTGAAGCTTTCTTT.

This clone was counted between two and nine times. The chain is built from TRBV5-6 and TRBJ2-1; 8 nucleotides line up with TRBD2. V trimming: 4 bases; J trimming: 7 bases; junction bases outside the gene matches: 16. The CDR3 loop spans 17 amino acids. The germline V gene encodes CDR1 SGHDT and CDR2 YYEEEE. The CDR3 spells CASSPLWSGSGGNEQFF. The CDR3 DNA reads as TGTGCCAGCAGCCCCCTATGGAGCGGGAGTGGCGGGAATGAGCAGTTCTTC.

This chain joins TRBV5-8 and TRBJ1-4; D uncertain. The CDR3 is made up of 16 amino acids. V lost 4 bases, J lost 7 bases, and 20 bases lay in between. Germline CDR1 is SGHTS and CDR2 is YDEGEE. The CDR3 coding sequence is TGTGCCAGCAGCCCACCGGACGGGGTCGCGGGTGAAAAACTGTTTTTT. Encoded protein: CASSPPDGVAGEKLFF.

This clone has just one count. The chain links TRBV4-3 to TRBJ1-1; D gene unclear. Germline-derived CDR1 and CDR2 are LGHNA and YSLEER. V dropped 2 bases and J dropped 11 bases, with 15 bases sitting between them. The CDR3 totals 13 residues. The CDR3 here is CASSQNERSHAFF. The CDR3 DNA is TGCGCCAGCAGCCAAAATGAGAGGTCCCATGCTTTCTTT.

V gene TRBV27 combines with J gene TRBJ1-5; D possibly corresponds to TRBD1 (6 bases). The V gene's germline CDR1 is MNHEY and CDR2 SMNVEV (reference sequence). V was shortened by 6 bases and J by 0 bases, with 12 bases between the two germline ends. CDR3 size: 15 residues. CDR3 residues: CASRARTVSNQPQHF. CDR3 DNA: TGTGCCAGCAGAGCCCGGACAGTTAGCAATCAGCCCCAGCATTTT.

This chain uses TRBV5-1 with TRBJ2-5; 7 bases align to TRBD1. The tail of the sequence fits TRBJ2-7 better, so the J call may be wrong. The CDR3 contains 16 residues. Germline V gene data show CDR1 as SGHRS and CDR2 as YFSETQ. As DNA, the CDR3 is TGCGCCAGCAGCTTGGAGCACGGGACAGCCTACTACGAGCAGTACTTC. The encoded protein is CASSLEHGTAYYEQYF.

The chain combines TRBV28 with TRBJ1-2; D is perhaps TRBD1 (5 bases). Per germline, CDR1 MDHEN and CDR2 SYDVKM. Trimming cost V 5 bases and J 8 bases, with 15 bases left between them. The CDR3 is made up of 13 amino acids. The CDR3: CASSRTGGRGYTF. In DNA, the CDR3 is TGTGCCAGCAGTCGTACGGGGGGACGGGGCTACACCTTC.

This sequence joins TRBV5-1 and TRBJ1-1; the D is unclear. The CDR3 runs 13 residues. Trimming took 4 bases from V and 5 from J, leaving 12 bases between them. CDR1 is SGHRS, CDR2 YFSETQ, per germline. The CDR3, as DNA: TGCGCCAGCAGCCGCACTGGGGAGACTGAAGCTTTCTTT. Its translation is CASSRTGETEAFF.

CDR3 coding DNA: TGTGCCAGCAGCTTAACAGGACCGGTAGAAGCTTTCTTT. Amino acid sequence: CASSLTGPVEAFF. The chain combines TRBV7-2 with TRBJ1-1, with a tentative D call TRBD1 (5 bases). V shed 2 bases and J shed 8 bases, with 12 bases lying between them. The CDR3 runs to 13 residues. Germline CDR1 and CDR2: SGHTA and FQGNSA.

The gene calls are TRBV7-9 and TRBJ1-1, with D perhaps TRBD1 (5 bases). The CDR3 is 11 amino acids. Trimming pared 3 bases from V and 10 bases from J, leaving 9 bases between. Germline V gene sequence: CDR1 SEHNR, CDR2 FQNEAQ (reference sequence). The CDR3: CASSLGRGAFF. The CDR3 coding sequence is TGTGCCAGCAGCTTGGGGCGGGGAGCTTTCTTT.

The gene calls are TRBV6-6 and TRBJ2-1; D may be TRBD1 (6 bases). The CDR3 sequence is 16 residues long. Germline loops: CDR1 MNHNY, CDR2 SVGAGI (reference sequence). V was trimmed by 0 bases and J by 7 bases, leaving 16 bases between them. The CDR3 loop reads CASSYSSRTDGNEQFF. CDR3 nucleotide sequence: TGTGCCAGCAGTTACTCGAGTCGGACAGACGGTAATGAGCAGTTCTTC.

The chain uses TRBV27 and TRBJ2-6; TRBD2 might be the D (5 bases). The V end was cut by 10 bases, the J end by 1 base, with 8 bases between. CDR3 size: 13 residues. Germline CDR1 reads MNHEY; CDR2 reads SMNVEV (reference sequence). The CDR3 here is CATRGSGANVLTF. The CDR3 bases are TGTGCCACCCGGGGTTCTGGGGCCAACGTCCTGACTTTC.

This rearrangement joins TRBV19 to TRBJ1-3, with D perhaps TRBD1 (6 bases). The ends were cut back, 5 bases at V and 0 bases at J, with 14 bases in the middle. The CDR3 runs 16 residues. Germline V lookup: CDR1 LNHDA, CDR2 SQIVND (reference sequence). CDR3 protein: CASSVHRVGSGNTIYF. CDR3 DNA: TGTGCCAGTAGTGTCCACAGGGTCGGCTCTGGAAACACCATATATTTT.